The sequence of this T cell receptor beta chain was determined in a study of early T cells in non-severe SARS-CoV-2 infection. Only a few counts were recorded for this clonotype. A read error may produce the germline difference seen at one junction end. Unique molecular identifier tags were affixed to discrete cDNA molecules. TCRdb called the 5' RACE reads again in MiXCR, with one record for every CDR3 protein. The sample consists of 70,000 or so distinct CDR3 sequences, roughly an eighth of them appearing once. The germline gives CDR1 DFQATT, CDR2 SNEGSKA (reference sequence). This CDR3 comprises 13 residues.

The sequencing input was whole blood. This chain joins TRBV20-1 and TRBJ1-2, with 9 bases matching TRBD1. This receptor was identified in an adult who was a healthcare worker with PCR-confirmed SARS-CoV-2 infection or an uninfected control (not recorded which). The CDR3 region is CSTSPQGARGYTF. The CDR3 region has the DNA TGCAGTACTAGCCCACAGGGGGCGCGGGGCTACACCTTC.